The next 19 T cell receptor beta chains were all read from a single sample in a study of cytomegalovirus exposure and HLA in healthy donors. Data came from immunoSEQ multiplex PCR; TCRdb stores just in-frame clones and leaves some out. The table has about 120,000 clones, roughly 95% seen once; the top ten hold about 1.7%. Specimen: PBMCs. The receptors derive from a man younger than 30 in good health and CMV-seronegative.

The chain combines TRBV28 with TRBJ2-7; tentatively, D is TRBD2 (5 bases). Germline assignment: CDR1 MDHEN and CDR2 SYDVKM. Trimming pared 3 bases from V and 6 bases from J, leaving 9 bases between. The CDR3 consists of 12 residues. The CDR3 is CASSLGEGEQYF. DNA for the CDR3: TGTGCCAGCAGTTTGGGAGAGGGCGAGCAGTACTTC.

In DNA, the CDR3 is TGTGCCAGCAGTTTGGGCAGGGTGATGTTTTTT. This gives the protein CASSLGRVMFF. V and J are TRBV28 and TRBJ1-4; D may be TRBD1 (5 bases). Deletions cut 3 bases from V and 15 bases from J, with 11 bases between. In germline, CDR1 is MDHEN, CDR2 SYDVKM. The CDR3 is 11 residues long.

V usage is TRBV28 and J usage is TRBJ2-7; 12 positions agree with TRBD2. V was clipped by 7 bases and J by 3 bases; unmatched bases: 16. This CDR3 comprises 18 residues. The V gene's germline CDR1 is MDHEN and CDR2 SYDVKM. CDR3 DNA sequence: TGTGCCAGCACCTCGGGACTAGCGGGCCCCCGGTTTAACTACGAGCAGTACTTC. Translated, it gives CASTSGLAGPRFNYEQYF.

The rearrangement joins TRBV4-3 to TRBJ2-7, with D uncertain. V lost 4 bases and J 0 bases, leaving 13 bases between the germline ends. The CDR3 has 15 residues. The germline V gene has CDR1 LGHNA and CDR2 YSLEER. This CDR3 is CASSPSTDGSYEQYF. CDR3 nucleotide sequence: TGCGCCAGCAGCCCGTCCACAGACGGCTCCTACGAGCAGTACTTC.

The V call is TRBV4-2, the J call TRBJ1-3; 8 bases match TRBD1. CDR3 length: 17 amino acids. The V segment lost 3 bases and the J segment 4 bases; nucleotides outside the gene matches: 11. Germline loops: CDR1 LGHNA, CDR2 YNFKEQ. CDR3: CASSHSQGAHTGNTIYF. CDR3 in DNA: TGTGCCAGCAGCCATTCCCAGGGGGCGCATACCGGAAACACCATATATTTT.

CDR3: CASSPGGLQYF. CDR3 bases: TGTGCCAGCAGCCCGGGGGGACTTCAGTACTTC. This sequence joins TRBV14 and TRBJ2-4; 7 bases line up with TRBD2. Germline trimming cut 4 bases from V and 11 bases from J; bases unmatched to any gene: 2. Germline-derived CDR1 and CDR2 are SGHDN and FVKESK. The CDR3 covers 11 residues.

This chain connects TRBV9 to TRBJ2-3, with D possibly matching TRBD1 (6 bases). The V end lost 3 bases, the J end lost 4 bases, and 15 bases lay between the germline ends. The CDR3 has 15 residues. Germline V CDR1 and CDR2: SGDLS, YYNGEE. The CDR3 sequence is CASSASPGVPDTQYF. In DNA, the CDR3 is TGTGCCAGCAGCGCTTCTCCAGGGGTCCCAGATACGCAGTATTTT.

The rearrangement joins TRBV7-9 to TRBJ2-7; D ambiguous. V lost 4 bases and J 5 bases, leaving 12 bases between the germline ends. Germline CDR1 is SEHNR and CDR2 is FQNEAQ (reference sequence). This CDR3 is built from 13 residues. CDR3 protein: CASSSVPSDEQYF. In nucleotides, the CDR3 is TGTGCCAGCAGCTCCGTACCCTCAGACGAGCAGTACTTC. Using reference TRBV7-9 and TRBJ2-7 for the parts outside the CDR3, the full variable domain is DTGVSQNPRHKITKRGQNVTFRCDPISEHNRLYWYRQTLGQGPEFLTYFQNEAQLEKSRLLSDRFSAERPKGSFSTLEIQRTEQGDSAMYLCASSSVPSDEQYFGPGTRLTVT.

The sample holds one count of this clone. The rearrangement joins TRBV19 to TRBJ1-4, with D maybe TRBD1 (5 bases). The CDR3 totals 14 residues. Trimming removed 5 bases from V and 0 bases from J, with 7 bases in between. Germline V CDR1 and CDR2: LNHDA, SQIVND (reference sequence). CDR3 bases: TGTGCCAGTAGTCCACAGGCAACTAATGAAAAACTGTTTTTT. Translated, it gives CASSPQATNEKLFF.

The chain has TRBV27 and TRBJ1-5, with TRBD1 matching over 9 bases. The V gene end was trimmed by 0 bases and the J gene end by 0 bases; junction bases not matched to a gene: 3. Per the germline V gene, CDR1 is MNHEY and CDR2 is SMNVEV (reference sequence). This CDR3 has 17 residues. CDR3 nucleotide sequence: TGTGCCAGCAGTTTATCGGGGACAGGGACTAGCAATCAGCCCCAGCATTTT. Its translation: CASSLSGTGTSNQPQHF.

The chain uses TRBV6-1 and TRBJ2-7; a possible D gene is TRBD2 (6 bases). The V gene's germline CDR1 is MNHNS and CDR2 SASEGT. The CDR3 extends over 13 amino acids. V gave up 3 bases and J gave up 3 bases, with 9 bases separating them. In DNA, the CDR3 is TGTGCCAGCAGTGATATAGCGGTCTACGAGCAGTACTTC. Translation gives CASSDIAVYEQYF.

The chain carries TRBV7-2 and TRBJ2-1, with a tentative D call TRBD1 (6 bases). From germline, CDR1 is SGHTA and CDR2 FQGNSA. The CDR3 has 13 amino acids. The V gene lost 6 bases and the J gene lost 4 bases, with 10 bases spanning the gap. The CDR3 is CASRPDRYNEQFF. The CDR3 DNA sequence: TGTGCCAGCAGACCCGACAGGTACAATGAGCAGTTCTTC.

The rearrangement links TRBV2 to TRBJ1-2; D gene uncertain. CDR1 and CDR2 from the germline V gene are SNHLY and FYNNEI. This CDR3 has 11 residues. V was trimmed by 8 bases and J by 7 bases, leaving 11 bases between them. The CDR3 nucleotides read TGTGCCAGCTCTTCAGGAATTGGCTACACCTTC. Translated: CASSSGIGYTF.

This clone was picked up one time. CDR3 region: CASSLGGISYNEQFF. CDR3 bases: TGTGCCAGCAGCTTGGGCGGGATCTCCTACAATGAGCAGTTCTTC. V gene TRBV7-6 combines with J gene TRBJ2-1, with D tentatively TRBD2 (6 bases). CDR1 is SGHVS, CDR2 FNYEAQ, per germline. V was trimmed by 3 bases and J by 0 bases, leaving 9 bases between them. CDR3 length: 15 residues.

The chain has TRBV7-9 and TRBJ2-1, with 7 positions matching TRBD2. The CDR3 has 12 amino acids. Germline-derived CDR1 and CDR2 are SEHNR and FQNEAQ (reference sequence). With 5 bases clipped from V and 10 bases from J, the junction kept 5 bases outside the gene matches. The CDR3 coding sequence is TGTGCCAGCAGCCCCAGGGAGGGGGAGCAGTTCTTC. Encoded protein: CASSPREGEQFF.

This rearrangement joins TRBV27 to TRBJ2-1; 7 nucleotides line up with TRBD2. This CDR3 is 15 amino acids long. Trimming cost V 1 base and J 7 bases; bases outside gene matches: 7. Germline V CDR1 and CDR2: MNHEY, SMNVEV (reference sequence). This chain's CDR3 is CASSLYLSGRNEQFF. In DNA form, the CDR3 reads TGTGCCAGCAGTTTATACCTTAGCGGGCGGAATGAGCAGTTCTTC.

CDR3 protein: CASSNPGGAGYTF. In nucleotides, the CDR3 is TGTGCCAGCAGCAACCCAGGGGGCGCCGGCTACACCTTC. The V and J genes are TRBV11-3 and TRBJ1-2; TRBD1 aligns across 8 bases. The germline gives CDR1 SGHNT, CDR2 YENEEA. The CDR3 totals 13 residues. J lost 8 bases, V lost 5 bases, and 7 bases had no gene match. The whole variable domain, remainder taken from reference TRBV11-3 and TRBJ1-2, is EAGVVQSPRYKIIEKKQPVAFWCNPISGHNTLYWYLQNLGQGPELLIRYENEEAVDDSQLPKDRFSAERLKGVDSTLKIQPAELGDSAVYLCASSNPGGAGYTFGSGTRLTVV.

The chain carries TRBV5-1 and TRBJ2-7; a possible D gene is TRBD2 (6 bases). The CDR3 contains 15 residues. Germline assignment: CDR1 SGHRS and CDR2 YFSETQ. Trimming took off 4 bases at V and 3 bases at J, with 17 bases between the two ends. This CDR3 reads CASSPSVGGFYEQYF. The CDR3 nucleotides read TGCGCCAGCAGCCCGTCGGTGGGGGGATTCTACGAGCAGTACTTC.

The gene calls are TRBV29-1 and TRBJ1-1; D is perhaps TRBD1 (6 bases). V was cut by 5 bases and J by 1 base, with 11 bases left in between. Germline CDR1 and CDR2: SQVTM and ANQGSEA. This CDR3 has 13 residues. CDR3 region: CSVSQGGNTEAFF. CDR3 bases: TGCAGCGTTTCACAGGGCGGGAACACTGAAGCTTTCTTT.